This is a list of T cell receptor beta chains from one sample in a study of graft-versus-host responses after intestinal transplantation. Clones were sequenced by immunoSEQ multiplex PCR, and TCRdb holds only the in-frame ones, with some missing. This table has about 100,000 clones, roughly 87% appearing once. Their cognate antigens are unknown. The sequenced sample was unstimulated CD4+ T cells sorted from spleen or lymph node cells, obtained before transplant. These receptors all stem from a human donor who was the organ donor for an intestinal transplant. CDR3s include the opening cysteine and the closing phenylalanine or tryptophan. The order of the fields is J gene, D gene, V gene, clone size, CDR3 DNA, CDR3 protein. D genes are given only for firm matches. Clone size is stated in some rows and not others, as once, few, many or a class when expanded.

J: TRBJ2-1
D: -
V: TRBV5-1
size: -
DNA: TGCGCCAGCAGCTCACTAGCCAATGAGCAGTTCTTC
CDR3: CASSSLANEQFF

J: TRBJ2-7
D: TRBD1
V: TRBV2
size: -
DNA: TGTGCCAGCCGCCCGGACAGGGGATTGGACGAGCAGTACTTC
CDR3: CASRPDRGLDEQYF

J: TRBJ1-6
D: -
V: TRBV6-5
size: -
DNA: TGTGCCAGCAGCCCAGGGGACTCCTATAATTCACCCCTCCACTTT
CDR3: CASSPGDSYNSPLHF

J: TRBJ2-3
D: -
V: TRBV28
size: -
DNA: TGTGCCAGCAGTTCACAGATCGCAAGCACAGATACGCAGTATTTT
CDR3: CASSSQIASTDTQYF

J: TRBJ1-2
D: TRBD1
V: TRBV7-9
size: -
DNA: TGTGCCAGCAGCTCTACAGGGGGCAGGTCTAACTATGGCTACACCTTC
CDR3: CASSSTGGRSNYGYTF

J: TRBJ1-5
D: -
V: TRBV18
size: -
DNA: TGTGCCAGCTCCCCCGACAGAAATCAGCCCCAGCATTTT
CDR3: CASSPDRNQPQHF

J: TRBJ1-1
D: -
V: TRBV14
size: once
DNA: TGTGCCAGCAGCCAACTCAGGGTTTTGGACACTGAAGCTTTCTTT
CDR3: CASSQLRVLDTEAFF

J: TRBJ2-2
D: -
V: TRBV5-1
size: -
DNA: TGCGCCAGCAGCTTGGTCGGCACCGGGGAGCTGTTTTTT
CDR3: CASSLVGTGELFF

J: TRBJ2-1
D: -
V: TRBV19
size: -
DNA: TGTGCCAGCCAAGAGGGGGTGGTTCTAGGGGAGCAGTTCTTC
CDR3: CASQEGVVLGEQFF

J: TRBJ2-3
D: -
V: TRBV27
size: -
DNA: TGTGCCAGCAGTTTACCGGGGGACCCCACAGATACGCAGTATTTT
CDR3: CASSLPGDPTDTQYF

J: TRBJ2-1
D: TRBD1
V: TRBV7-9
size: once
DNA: TGTGCCAGCAGCCGGGACAGGGGCAATGAGCAGTTCTTC
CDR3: CASSRDRGNEQFF

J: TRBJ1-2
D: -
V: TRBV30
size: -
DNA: TGTGCCTGGAGTACTTACAGGATCTATGGCTACACCTTC
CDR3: CAWSTYRIYGYTF

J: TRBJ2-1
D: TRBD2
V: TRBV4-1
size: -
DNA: TGCGCCAGCAGCCCAGGGGGTAGCGGGGGGGTTGATGAGCAGTTCTTC
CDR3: CASSPGGSGGVDEQFF

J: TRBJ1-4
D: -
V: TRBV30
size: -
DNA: TGTGCTAACAAGCAGCTGAATAATGAAAAACTGTTTTTT
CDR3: CANKQLNNEKLFF

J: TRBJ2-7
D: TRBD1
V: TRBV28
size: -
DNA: TGTGCCAGCAGTTGGGGGGACAGGGGGCTCGAGCAGTACTTC
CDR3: CASSWGDRGLEQYF

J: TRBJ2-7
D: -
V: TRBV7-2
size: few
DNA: TGTGCCAGCAGCTTAGCGAGTAGAGCAAGCACCTACGAGCAGTACTTC
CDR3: CASSLASRASTYEQYF

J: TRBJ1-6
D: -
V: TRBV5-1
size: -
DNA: TGCGCCAGCAGCCTTCTTGGGGGCGGTTATAATTCACCCCTCCACTTT
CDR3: CASSLLGGGYNSPLHF

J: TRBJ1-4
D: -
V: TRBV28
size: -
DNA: TGTGCCAGCAAAGCAAGGGGAATGGCAACTAATGAAAAACTGTTTTTT
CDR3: CASKARGMATNEKLFF

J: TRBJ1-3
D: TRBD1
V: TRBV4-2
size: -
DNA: TGTGCCAGCAGCCCGGGACAGTTAGTCTCTGGAAACACCATATATTTT
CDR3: CASSPGQLVSGNTIYF

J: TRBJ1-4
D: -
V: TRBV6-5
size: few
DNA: TGTGCCAGCAGTCAGGGGGAAAAACTGTTTTTT
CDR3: CASSQGEKLFF

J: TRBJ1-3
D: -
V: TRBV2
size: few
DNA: TGTGCCAGCAACGACAGGAGCTCTGGAAACACCATATATTTT
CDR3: CASNDRSSGNTIYF

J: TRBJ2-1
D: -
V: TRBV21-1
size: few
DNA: TGTGCCAGCAGCACCTACAATGAGCAGTTCTTC
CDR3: CASSTYNEQFF

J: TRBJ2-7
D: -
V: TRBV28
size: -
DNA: TGTGCCAGCAGGGAGACAGGTTTCCACGAGCAGTACTTC
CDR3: CASRETGFHEQYF

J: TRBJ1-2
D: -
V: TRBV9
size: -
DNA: TGTGCCAGCAGCGTAGCCCTCCAAGTCCGCAGGAGCTACACCTTC
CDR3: CASSVALQVRRSYTF

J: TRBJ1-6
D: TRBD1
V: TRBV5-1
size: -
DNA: TGCGCCAGCAGCTATGACCTGACAGGGTTCGTCTCACCCCTCCACTTT
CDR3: CASSYDLTGFVSPLHF

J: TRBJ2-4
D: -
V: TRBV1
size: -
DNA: TGCACCAAAGGGGAGAGGTTAGCCAAAAACATTCAGTACTTC
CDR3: CTKGERLAKNIQYF

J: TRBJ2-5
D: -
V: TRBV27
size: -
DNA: TGTGCCAGCTCGACCAGGGGTTATACGGGAGAGACCCAGTACTTC
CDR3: CASSTRGYTGETQYF

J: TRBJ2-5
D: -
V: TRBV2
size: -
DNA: TGTGCCAGCAGTGAAGGCTTCCTCGAGGCGACCCAGTACTTC
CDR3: CASSEGFLEATQYF

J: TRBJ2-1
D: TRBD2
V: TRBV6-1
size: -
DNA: TGTGCCAGCAGGCAACCGGGGGGGTCTTGGCAGTTCTTC
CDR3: CASRQPGGSWQFF

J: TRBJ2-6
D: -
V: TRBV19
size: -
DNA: TGTGCCAGTAGTATCTCCGGGGGCTCGACTGGGGCCAACGTCCTGACTTTC
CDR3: CASSISGGSTGANVLTF

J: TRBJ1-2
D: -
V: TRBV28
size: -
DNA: TGTGCCAGCAGTTCCCCCGGGGAGGCTAACTATGGCTACACCTTC
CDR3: CASSSPGEANYGYTF

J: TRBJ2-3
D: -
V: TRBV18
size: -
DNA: TGTGCCAGCTCACCACCGGTCACAGATACGCAGTATTTT
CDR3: CASSPPVTDTQYF

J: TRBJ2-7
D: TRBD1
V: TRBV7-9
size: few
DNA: TGTGCCAGCAGCTTAAGAGGACAGGGGTATAACAACGAGCAGTACTTC
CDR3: CASSLRGQGYNNEQYF

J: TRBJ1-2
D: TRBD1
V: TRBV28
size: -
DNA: TGTGCCAGCAGTTTGGGGACAACAGGGGGCTCTGGCTACACCTTC
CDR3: CASSLGTTGGSGYTF

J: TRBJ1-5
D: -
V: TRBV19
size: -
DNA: TGTGCCAGTAGTATCCCCTCGGGGAATCAGCCCCAGCATTTT
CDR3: CASSIPSGNQPQHF

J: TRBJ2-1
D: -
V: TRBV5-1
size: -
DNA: TGCGCCAGCACCGGGGCCGCCGGTGGGAGGTTGAATGAGCAGTTCTTC
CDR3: CASTGAAGGRLNEQFF

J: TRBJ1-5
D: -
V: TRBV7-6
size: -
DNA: TGTGCCAGCAGCTCTCTAGGGGACCAGCCCCAGCATTTT
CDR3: CASSSLGDQPQHF

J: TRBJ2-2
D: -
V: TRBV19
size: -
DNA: TGTGCCAGTAGTACGATACAGGGGAACACCGGGGAGCTGTTTTTT
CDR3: CASSTIQGNTGELFF

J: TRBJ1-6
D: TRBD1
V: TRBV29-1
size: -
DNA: TGCAGCGTCCAAGCCGGGACAGCCAATTCACCCCTCCACTTT
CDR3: CSVQAGTANSPLHF

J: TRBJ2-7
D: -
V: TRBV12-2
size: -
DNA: TGTGCAAGTCGCTTAAAGGGGGACGAGCAGTACTTC
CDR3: CASRLKGDEQYF

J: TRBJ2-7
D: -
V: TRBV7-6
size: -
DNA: TGTGCCAGCAGCTTTGATGTGACAAGCTACGAGCAGTACTTC
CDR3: CASSFDVTSYEQYF

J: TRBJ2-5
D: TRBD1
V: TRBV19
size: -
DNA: TGTGCCAGTAGTCCCCAGACCGGGACAGGGGGTTTGGAGACCCAGTACTTC
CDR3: CASSPQTGTGGLETQYF

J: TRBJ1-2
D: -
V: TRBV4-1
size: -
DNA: TGCGCCAGCAGCCAGGGAGAACACCCCAACTATGGCTACACCTTC
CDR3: CASSQGEHPNYGYTF

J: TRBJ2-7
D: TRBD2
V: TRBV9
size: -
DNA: TGTGCCAGCAGCGTAGCCCCTAGCGGGGGCTCTAGCTCCTACGAGCAGTACTTC
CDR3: CASSVAPSGGSSSYEQYF

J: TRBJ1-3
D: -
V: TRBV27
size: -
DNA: TGTGCCAGCAGGGGCTTGGGAAACACCATATATTTT
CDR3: CASRGLGNTIYF

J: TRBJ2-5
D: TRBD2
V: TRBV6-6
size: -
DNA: TGTGCCAGCAGTTTGCTAGCGGGGGAAGGGGAGACCCAGTACTTC
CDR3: CASSLLAGEGETQYF

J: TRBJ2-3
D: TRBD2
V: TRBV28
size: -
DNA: TGTGCCAGTTTAGGTATCAGAGCGGGGAGCAGAGATACGCAGTATTTT
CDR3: CASLGIRAGSRDTQYF

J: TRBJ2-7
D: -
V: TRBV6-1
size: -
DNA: TGTGCCAGCAGGCCCAGGGGACCTTCCTACGAGCAGTACTTC
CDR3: CASRPRGPSYEQYF

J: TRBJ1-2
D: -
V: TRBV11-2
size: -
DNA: TGTGCCAGCAGCTTAGCGGGGTCCCAGGGTGGCTACACCTTC
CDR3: CASSLAGSQGGYTF

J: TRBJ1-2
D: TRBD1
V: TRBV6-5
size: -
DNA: TGTGCCAGCAGTCCGGACAGGCCGTGGGATGGCTACACCTTC
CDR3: CASSPDRPWDGYTF